Described below is a single T cell receptor (beta chain) sequence and its context. The antigen remains unidentified. Amplification used 60 Vbeta primers and 13 Jbeta primers. Here immunoSEQ multiplex PCR was the method, and the copy in TCRdb shows in-frame clones only, minus some. Found here are 100,000 to 150,000 clones; the top ten clones hold approximately 2%. This record comes from a study of cytomegalovirus exposure and HLA in healthy donors. General study points: With DRB1 most and HLA-C fewest, TCR association rates differed between HLA loci in a later analysis.

Sequencing input: PBMCs. This receptor was identified in a man in his forties in good health and CMV-seronegative.

Written as DNA, the CDR3 is TGCGCCAGCAGCTTGGTTGGTACAGGGGGCAACATTCAGTACTTC. It yields the protein CASSLVGTGGNIQYF. The chain employs TRBV5-1 and TRBJ2-4; 9 positions match TRBD1. Germline V gives CDR1 SGHRS, CDR2 YFSETQ. V trimming: 0 bases; J trimming: 7 bases; junction bases outside the gene matches: 5. The CDR3 sequence is 15 residues long.